This T cell receptor (beta chain) derives from a study of cytomegalovirus exposure and HLA in healthy donors. In the study overall: As released early, the data held approximately 80 million unique TCRs from HLA-typed donors. Overall study results and limits: Reportedly, a later analysis found an Asian-associated ancestry cluster had fewer N-insertions than the roughly 630-donor mean. Immune exposure information comprised only CMV serostatus. Roughly uniform sequencing depth across donors was assumed, possibly incorrectly.

The PCR ran on 60 Vbeta and 13 Jbeta primers. Measured with immunoSEQ multiplex PCR; TCRdb has only the in-frame clones, and not every one. The sample comprises tens of thousands of clones, over 60% of which are singletons, and approximately 6.3% rests with the top ten. Remarks on this clone: Its antigen is still unknown.

Germline V gene lookup returns CDR1 SGHDT and CDR2 YYEEEE. The CDR3 runs 13 residues. Trimming took 0 bases from V and 5 from J, leaving 6 bases between them. Input material: PBMCs. The receptor comes from a boy aged 5 to 17 in good health and CMV-seropositive. This rearrangement joins TRBV5-6 to TRBJ1-5; no reliable D call. The CDR3 DNA reads as TGTGCCAGCAGCTTGGGTCCTGATCAGCCCCAGCATTTT. It translates to CASSLGPDQPQHF.